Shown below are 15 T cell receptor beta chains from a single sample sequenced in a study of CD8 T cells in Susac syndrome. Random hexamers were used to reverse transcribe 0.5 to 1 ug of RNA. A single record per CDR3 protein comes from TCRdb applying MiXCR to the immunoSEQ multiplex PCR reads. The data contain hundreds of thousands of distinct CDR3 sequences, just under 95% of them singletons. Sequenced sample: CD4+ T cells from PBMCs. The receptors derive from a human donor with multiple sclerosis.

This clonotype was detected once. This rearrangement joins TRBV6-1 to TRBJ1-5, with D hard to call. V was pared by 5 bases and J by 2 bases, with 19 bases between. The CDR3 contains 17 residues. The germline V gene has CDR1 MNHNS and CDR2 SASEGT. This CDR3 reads CASSISSSGRGNQPQHF. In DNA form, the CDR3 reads TGTGCCAGCAGTATTTCATCATCGGGAAGGGGCAATCAGCCCCAGCATTTT.

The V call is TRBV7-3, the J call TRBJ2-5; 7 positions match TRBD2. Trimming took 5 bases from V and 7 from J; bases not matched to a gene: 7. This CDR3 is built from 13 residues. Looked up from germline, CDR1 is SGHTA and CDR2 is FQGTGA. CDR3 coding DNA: TGTGCCAGCAGCCTAGGGAGGGAGGGGACCCAGTACTTC. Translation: CASSLGREGTQYF.

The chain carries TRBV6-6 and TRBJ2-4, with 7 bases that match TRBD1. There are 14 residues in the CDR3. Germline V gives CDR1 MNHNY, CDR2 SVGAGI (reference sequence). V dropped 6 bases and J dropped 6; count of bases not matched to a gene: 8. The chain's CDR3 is CASRSWTGGNIQYF. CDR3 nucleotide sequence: TGTGCCAGCAGATCCTGGACAGGAGGAAACATTCAGTACTTC.

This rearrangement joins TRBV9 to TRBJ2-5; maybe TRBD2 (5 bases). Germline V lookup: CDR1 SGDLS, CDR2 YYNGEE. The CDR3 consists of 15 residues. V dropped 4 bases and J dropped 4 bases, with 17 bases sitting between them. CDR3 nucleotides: TGTGCCAGCAGCCTAGATTGGCAGGCGGGAGAGACCCAGTACTTC. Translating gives CASSLDWQAGETQYF.

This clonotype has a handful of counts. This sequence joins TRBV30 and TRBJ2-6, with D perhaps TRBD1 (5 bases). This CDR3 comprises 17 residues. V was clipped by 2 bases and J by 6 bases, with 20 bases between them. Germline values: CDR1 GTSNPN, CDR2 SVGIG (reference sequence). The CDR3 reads CAWSPQGNLVSANVLTF. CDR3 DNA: TGTGCCTGGAGTCCCCAGGGAAATCTCGTCTCGGCCAACGTCCTGACTTTC.

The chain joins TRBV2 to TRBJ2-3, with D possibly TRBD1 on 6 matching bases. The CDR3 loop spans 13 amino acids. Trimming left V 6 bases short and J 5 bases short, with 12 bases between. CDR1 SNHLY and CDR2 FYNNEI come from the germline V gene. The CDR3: CASSGQSQDTQYF. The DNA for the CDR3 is TGTGCCAGCAGCGGACAGTCCCAAGATACGCAGTATTTT.

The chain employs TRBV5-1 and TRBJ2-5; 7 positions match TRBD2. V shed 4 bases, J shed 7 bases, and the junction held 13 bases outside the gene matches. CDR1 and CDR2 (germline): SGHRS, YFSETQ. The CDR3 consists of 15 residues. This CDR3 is CASSVNSGSAVTQYF. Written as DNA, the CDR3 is TGCGCCAGCAGCGTGAATAGCGGGTCTGCGGTGACCCAGTACTTC.

The CDR3 is CAWSRTGDEAFF. Here the CDR3 DNA reads TGTGCCTGGAGTCGGACAGGGGATGAAGCTTTCTTT. The chain is built from TRBV30 and TRBJ1-1; 9 bases are a match to TRBD1. Looked up from germline, CDR1 is GTSNPN and CDR2 is SVGIG (reference sequence). The CDR3 is made up of 12 amino acids. The ends lost 2 bases at V and 7 bases at J; junction bases unmatched: 2.

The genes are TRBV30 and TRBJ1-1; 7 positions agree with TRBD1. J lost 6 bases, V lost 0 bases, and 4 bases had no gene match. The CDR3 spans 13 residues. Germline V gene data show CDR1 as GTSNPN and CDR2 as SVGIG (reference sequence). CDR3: CAWSVQGSPEAFF. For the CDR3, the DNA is TGTGCCTGGAGTGTACAGGGGAGCCCTGAAGCTTTCTTT.

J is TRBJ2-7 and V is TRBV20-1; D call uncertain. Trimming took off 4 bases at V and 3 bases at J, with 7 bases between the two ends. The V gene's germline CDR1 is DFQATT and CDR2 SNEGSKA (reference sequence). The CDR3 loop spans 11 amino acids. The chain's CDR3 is CSATANYEQYV. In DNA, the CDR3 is TGCAGTGCTACTGCGAACTACGAGCAGTACGTC.

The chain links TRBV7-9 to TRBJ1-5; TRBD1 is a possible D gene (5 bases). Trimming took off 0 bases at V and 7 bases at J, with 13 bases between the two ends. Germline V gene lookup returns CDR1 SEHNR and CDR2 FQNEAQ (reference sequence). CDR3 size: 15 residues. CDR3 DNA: TGTGCCAGCAGCTTAGCGCAGGGAGGAGGACAGCCCCAGCATTTT. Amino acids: CASSLAQGGGQPQHF.

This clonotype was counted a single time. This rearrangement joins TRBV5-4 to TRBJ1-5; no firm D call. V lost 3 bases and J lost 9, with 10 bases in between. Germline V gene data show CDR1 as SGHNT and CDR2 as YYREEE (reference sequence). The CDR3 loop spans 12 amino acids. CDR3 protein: CASSSPTSPQHF. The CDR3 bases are TGTGCCAGCAGCTCCCCAACCTCGCCCCAGCATTTT.

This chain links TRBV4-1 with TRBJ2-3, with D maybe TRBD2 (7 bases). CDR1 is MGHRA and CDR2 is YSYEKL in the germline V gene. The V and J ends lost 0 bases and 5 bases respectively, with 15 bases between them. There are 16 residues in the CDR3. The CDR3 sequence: CASSQDQGGVGDTQYF. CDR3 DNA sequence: TGCGCCAGCAGCCAAGATCAAGGGGGGGTTGGAGATACGCAGTATTTT.

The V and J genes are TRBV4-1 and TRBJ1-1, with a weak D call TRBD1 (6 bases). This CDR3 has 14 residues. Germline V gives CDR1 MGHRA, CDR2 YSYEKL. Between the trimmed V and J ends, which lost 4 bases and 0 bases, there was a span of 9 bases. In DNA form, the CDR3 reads TGCGCCAGCAGCCTGGACAGATTGAACACTGAAGCTTTCTTT. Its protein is CASSLDRLNTEAFF.

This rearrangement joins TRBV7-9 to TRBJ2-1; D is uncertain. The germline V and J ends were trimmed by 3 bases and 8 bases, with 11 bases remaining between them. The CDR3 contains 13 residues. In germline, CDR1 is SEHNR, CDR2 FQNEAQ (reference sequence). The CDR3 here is CASSLGPVDEQFF. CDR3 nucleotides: TGTGCCAGCAGCTTGGGCCCGGTGGATGAGCAGTTCTTC.